This is a list of T cell receptor beta chains from one sample in a study of blood T cell repertoires in COVID-19. Profiling relied on immunoSEQ multiplex PCR, and the TCRdb table lists in-frame clones only, not all of them. The sample yields 150,000 or so clones, 87% seen once. Sequencing was performed on peripheral blood. The origin of the receptors is a man aged 80 or over with acute or convalescent COVID-19. Each CDR3 is given with its conserved first and last residue. The D gene is left open where the match is weak. Clone size is shown for a subset of rows, as once, few, many or a class of expanded clone.

j_call: TRBJ2-1
v_call: TRBV9
clone_size: NA
d_call: NA
cdr3_aa: CASSADYYNEQFF
cdr3_nt: TGTGCCAGCAGCGCCGACTACTACAATGAGCAGTTCTTC

j_call: TRBJ2-5
v_call: TRBV28
clone_size: NA
d_call: NA
cdr3_aa: CASRPLGREQETQYF
cdr3_nt: TGTGCCAGTCGGCCCCTAGGGCGGGAACAAGAGACCCAGTACTTC

j_call: TRBJ2-1
v_call: TRBV7-9
clone_size: few
d_call: TRBD1
cdr3_aa: CASRLRDRANEQFF
cdr3_nt: TGTGCCAGCAGATTAAGGGACAGGGCCAATGAGCAGTTCTTC

j_call: TRBJ2-2
v_call: TRBV28
clone_size: NA
d_call: NA
cdr3_aa: CASSFPGTGELFF
cdr3_nt: TGTGCCAGCAGTTTTCCCGGTACCGGGGAGCTGTTTTTT

j_call: TRBJ1-1
v_call: TRBV5-1
clone_size: NA
d_call: TRBD1
cdr3_aa: CASSPRTGGMNTEAFF
cdr3_nt: TGCGCCAGCAGCCCGCGGACAGGGGGCATGAACACTGAAGCTTTCTTT

j_call: TRBJ2-5
v_call: TRBV5-4
clone_size: NA
d_call: NA
cdr3_aa: CASSLGQEETQYF
cdr3_nt: TGTGCCAGCAGCTTGGGACAAGAAGAGACCCAGTACTTC

j_call: TRBJ1-1
v_call: TRBV9
clone_size: NA
d_call: NA
cdr3_aa: CASSVGGENTEAFF
cdr3_nt: TGTGCCAGCAGCGTAGGGGGGGAGAACACTGAAGCTTTCTTT

j_call: TRBJ2-7
v_call: TRBV5-1
clone_size: NA
d_call: TRBD1
cdr3_aa: CASSERQGSAREQYF
cdr3_nt: TGCGCCAGCAGCGAAAGACAGGGTTCGGCGAGGGAGCAGTACTTC

j_call: TRBJ2-2
v_call: TRBV7-2
clone_size: NA
d_call: NA
cdr3_aa: CASTLDRLFTGELFF
cdr3_nt: TGTGCCAGCACCCTAGACAGGTTATTTACCGGGGAGCTGTTTTTT

j_call: TRBJ2-3
v_call: TRBV4-2
clone_size: NA
d_call: NA
cdr3_aa: CASSQGLADTQYF
cdr3_nt: TGTGCCAGCAGCCAAGGTCTAGCGGATACGCAGTATTTT

j_call: TRBJ1-2
v_call: TRBV5-1
clone_size: NA
d_call: NA
cdr3_aa: CASSLDSSGYTF
cdr3_nt: TGCGCCAGCAGCTTGGACAGTAGTGGCTACACCTTC

j_call: TRBJ1-1
v_call: TRBV28
clone_size: NA
d_call: TRBD1
cdr3_aa: CASSSLTGGRNTEAFF
cdr3_nt: TGTGCCAGCAGTTCTTTGACAGGGGGCCGGAACACTGAAGCTTTCTTT

j_call: TRBJ2-3
v_call: TRBV9
clone_size: NA
d_call: NA
cdr3_aa: CASSGGNPSTDTQYF
cdr3_nt: TGTGCCAGCAGCGGAGGAAACCCAAGCACAGATACGCAGTATTTT

j_call: TRBJ2-1
v_call: TRBV13
clone_size: NA
d_call: TRBD1
cdr3_aa: CASRIWDSDNEQFF
cdr3_nt: TGTGCCAGCAGGATCTGGGACAGCGACAATGAGCAGTTCTTC

j_call: TRBJ1-3
v_call: TRBV3-1/TRBV3-2
clone_size: once
d_call: TRBD1
cdr3_aa: CASSPRQGGSGNTIYF
cdr3_nt: TGTGCCAGCAGCCCTCGACAGGGCGGCTCTGGAAACACCATATATTTT

j_call: TRBJ2-7
v_call: TRBV5-4
clone_size: once
d_call: TRBD1
cdr3_aa: CASSLGGQTSYEQYF
cdr3_nt: TGTGCCAGCAGCTTGGGGGGACAGACATCCTACGAGCAGTACTTC

j_call: TRBJ1-1
v_call: TRBV12-2
clone_size: NA
d_call: NA
cdr3_aa: CASRLAAAIRIEAFF
cdr3_nt: TGTGCAAGTCGCTTAGCCGCGGCTATCCGAATTGAAGCTTTCTTT

j_call: TRBJ1-2
v_call: TRBV2
clone_size: once
d_call: NA
cdr3_aa: CASSVFRGSYTF
cdr3_nt: TGTGCCAGCAGTGTTTTTAGGGGGAGCTACACCTTC

j_call: TRBJ2-2
v_call: TRBV6-1
clone_size: once
d_call: TRBD2
cdr3_aa: CASSATSGSITNTGELFF
cdr3_nt: TGTGCCAGCAGTGCGACTAGCGGGAGTATAACGAACACCGGGGAGCTGTTTTTT

j_call: TRBJ1-3
v_call: TRBV21-1
clone_size: NA
d_call: NA
cdr3_aa: CASSKKRTGKRRDTIYF
cdr3_nt: TGTGCCAGCAGCAAAAAAAGGACAGGGAAAAGAAGGGACACCATATATTTT

j_call: TRBJ1-1
v_call: TRBV7-9
clone_size: NA
d_call: NA
cdr3_aa: CASSLGSGIVTEAFF
cdr3_nt: TGTGCCAGCAGCTTAGGGTCAGGGATTGTCACTGAAGCTTTCTTT

j_call: TRBJ2-5
v_call: TRBV2
clone_size: NA
d_call: TRBD2
cdr3_aa: CASSEGGYPLRETQYF
cdr3_nt: TGTGCCAGCAGTGAGGGGGGGTACCCTCTAAGAGAGACCCAGTACTTC

j_call: TRBJ1-3
v_call: TRBV5-6
clone_size: NA
d_call: TRBD1
cdr3_aa: CASSRPGTGAGNTIYF
cdr3_nt: TGTGCCAGCAGCAGACCCGGGACAGGGGCTGGAAACACCATATATTTT

j_call: TRBJ1-3
v_call: TRBV7-2
clone_size: NA
d_call: NA
cdr3_aa: CASSLPGLGNTIYF
cdr3_nt: TGTGCCAGCAGCTTACCAGGGCTTGGAAACACCATATATTTT

j_call: TRBJ1-1
v_call: TRBV19
clone_size: once
d_call: NA
cdr3_aa: CASSSRGGFMNTEAFF
cdr3_nt: TGTGCCAGTAGTTCCCGAGGGGGATTTATGAACACTGAAGCTTTCTTT

j_call: TRBJ1-4
v_call: TRBV3-1/TRBV3-2
clone_size: NA
d_call: NA
cdr3_aa: CASSQGGAREKLFF
cdr3_nt: TGTGCCAGCAGCCAGGGGGGGGCTCGCGAAAAACTGTTTTTT

j_call: TRBJ1-1
v_call: TRBV6-5
clone_size: NA
d_call: TRBD1
cdr3_aa: CASAGGTDTEAFF
cdr3_nt: TGTGCCAGCGCAGGAGGGACAGACACTGAAGCTTTCTTT

j_call: TRBJ2-7
v_call: TRBV5-1
clone_size: NA
d_call: NA
cdr3_aa: CASSLGRGEQYF
cdr3_nt: TGCGCCAGCAGCTTGGGACGAGGGGAGCAGTACTTC

j_call: TRBJ1-2
v_call: TRBV28
clone_size: NA
d_call: NA
cdr3_aa: CASSLGQRYGYTF
cdr3_nt: TGTGCCAGCAGTTTAGGACAGCGCTATGGCTACACCTTC

j_call: TRBJ2-1
v_call: TRBV5-4
clone_size: NA
d_call: NA
cdr3_aa: CASSLGTLNYNEQFF
cdr3_nt: TGTGCCAGCAGCTTGGGGACTCTTAACTACAATGAGCAGTTCTTC

j_call: TRBJ1-2
v_call: TRBV19
clone_size: NA
d_call: TRBD1
cdr3_aa: CASNTGTGASWDGYTF
cdr3_nt: TGTGCCAGTAACACCGGGACAGGGGCTTCTTGGGATGGCTACACCTTC

j_call: TRBJ1-5
v_call: TRBV7-2
clone_size: NA
d_call: NA
cdr3_aa: CASSLVAGLGNQPQHF
cdr3_nt: TGTGCCAGCAGCTTAGTAGCGGGTTTAGGCAATCAGCCCCAGCATTTT

j_call: TRBJ2-1
v_call: TRBV28
clone_size: NA
d_call: TRBD2
cdr3_aa: CASRTSGLGKQFF
cdr3_nt: TGTGCCAGCAGGACTAGCGGGTTAGGGAAGCAGTTCTTC

j_call: TRBJ1-2
v_call: TRBV3-1/TRBV3-2
clone_size: NA
d_call: NA
cdr3_aa: CASSQSWGRDYGYTF
cdr3_nt: TGTGCCAGCAGCCAATCATGGGGCAGGGACTATGGCTACACCTTC

j_call: TRBJ1-2
v_call: TRBV27
clone_size: NA
d_call: TRBD1
cdr3_aa: CASRVTGGALGFGYTF
cdr3_nt: TGTGCCAGCAGGGTTACAGGGGGCGCTTTGGGTTTTGGCTACACCTTC

j_call: TRBJ2-1
v_call: TRBV15
clone_size: NA
d_call: TRBD1
cdr3_aa: CATSRPGQGLHEQFF
cdr3_nt: TGTGCCACCAGCAGACCGGGACAGGGGTTGCATGAGCAGTTCTTC

j_call: TRBJ2-1
v_call: TRBV19
clone_size: NA
d_call: TRBD2
cdr3_aa: CASSSLAGGSYNEQFF
cdr3_nt: TGTGCCAGTAGTTCCTTAGCGGGGGGCTCCTACAATGAGCAGTTCTTC